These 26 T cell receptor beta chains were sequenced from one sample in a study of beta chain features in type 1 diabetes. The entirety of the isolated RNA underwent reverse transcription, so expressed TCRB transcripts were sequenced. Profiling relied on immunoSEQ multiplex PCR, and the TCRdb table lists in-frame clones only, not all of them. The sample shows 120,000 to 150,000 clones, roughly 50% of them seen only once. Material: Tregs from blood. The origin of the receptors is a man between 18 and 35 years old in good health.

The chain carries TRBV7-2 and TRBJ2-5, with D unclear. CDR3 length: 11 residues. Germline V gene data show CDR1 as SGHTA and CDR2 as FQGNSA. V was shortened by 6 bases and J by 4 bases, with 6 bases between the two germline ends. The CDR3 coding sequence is TGTGCCAGCAGTTTCATAGAGACCCAGTACTTC. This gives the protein CASSFIETQYF.

This CDR3 is CASSPPGLSYEQYF. The CDR3 DNA sequence: TGTGCCAGCAGTCCTCCGGGACTTTCCTACGAGCAGTACTTC. V usage is TRBV6-5 and J usage is TRBJ2-7; perhaps TRBD2 as D (6 bases). The CDR3 totals 14 residues. The V gene lost 5 bases and the J gene lost 1 base, with 12 bases spanning the gap. Germline lookup yields CDR1 MNHEY and CDR2 SVGAGI.

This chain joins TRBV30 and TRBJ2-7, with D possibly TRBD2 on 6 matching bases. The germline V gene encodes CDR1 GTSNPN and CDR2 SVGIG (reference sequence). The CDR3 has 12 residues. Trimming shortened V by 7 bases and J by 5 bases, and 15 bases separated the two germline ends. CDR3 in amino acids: CASTRGLDEQYF. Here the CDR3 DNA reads TGTGCCTCGACTAGAGGGCTGGACGAGCAGTACTTC.

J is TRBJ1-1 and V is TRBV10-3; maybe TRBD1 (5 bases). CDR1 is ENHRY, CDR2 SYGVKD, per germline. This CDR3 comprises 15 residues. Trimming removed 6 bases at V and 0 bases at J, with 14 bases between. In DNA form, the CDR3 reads TGTGCCATCAGATCCGACAGAACCATGAACACTGAAGCTTTCTTT. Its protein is CAIRSDRTMNTEAFF.

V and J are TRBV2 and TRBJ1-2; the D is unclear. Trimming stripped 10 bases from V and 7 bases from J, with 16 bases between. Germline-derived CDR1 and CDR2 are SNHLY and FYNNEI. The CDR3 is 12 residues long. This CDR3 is CATLSVNRGYTF. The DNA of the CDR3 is TGTGCCACCCTGAGCGTGAATCGTGGCTACACCTTC. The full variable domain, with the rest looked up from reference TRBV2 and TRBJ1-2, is EPEVTQTPSHQVTQMGQEVILRCVPISNHLYFYWYRQILGQKVEFLVSFYNNEISEKSEIFDDQFSVERPDGSNFTLKIRSTKLEDSAMYFCATLSVNRGYTFGSGTRLTVV.

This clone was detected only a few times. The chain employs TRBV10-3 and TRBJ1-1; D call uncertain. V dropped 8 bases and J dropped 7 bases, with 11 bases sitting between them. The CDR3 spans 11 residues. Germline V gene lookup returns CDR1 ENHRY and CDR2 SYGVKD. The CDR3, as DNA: TGTGCCATCGGGAGGAGCGGTGAAGCTTTCTTT. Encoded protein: CAIGRSGEAFF.

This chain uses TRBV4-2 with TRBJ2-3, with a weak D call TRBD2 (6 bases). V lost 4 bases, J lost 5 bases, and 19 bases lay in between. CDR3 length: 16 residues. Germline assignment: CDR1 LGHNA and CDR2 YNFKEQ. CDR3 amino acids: CASSPLRGIPRDTQYF. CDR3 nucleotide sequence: TGTGCCAGCAGCCCATTACGGGGGATCCCCCGAGATACGCAGTATTTT.

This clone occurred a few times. DNA for the CDR3: TGCGCCAGCAGCCAACATAGACAGGCCCCCGGGACTGGCTACACCTTC. It encodes CASSQHRQAPGTGYTF. The rearrangement links TRBV4-3 to TRBJ1-2; D perhaps matches TRBD1 (6 bases). In germline, CDR1 is LGHNA, CDR2 YSLEER. The CDR3 sequence is 16 residues long. Trimming stripped 2 bases from V and 7 bases from J, with 20 bases between.

CDR3 amino acids: CASTPVGGGPDTGELFF. The CDR3 region has the DNA TGTGCCAGCACCCCGGTGGGGGGAGGGCCGGACACCGGGGAGCTGTTTTTT. The V gene is TRBV28, the J gene TRBJ2-2; TRBD2 agrees at 7 bases. The CDR3 spans 17 residues. CDR1 is MDHEN and CDR2 is SYDVKM in the germline V gene. With 7 bases clipped from V and 3 bases from J, the junction kept 14 bases outside the gene matches.

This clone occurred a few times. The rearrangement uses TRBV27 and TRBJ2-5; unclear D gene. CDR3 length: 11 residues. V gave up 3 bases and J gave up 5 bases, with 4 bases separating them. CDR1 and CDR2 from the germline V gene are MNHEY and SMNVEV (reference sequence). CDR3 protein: CASSFSETQYF. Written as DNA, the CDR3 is TGTGCCAGCAGTTTCTCCGAGACCCAGTACTTC.

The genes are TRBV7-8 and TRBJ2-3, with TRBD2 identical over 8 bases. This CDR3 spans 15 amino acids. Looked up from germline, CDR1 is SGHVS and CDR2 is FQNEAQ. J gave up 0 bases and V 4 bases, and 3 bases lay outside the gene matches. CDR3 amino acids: CASSWRLASTDTQYF. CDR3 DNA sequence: TGTGCCAGCAGCTGGCGACTAGCGAGCACAGATACGCAGTATTTT.

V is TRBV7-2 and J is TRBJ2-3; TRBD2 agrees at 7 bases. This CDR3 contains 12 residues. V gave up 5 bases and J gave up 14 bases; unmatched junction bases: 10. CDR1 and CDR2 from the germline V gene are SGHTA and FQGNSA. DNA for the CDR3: TGTGCCAGCAGCCCCTCTAGCGGAGGGTTGTATTTT. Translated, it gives CASSPSSGGLYF.

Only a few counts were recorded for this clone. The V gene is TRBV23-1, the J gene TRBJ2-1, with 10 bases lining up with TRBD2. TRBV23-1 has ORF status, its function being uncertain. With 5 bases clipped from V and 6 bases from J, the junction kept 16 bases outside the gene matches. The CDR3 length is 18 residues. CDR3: CASSGSGRASPPINEQFF. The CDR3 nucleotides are TGCGCCAGCAGTGGAAGCGGGAGGGCCTCCCCCCCCATCAATGAGCAGTTCTTC.

CDR3 in amino acids: CAIGDRYEQYF. In DNA form, the CDR3 reads TGTGCCATCGGGGACAGATACGAGCAGTACTTC. This chain joins TRBV10-3 and TRBJ2-7, with 7 bases aligning to TRBD1. Germline trimming cut 8 bases from V and 4 bases from J; bases unmatched to any gene: 2. The CDR3 loop spans 11 amino acids. Germline loops: CDR1 ENHRY, CDR2 SYGVKD.

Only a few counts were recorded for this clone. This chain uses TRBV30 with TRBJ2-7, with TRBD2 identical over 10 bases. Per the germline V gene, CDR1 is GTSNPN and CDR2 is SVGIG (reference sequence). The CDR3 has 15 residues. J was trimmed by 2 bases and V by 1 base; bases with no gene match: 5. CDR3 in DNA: TGTGCCTGGAGTGCCCTTCTAGCGGGAGCCTACGAGCAGTACTTC. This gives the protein CAWSALLAGAYEQYF.

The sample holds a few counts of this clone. In DNA, the CDR3 is TGTGCCAGCAGCTTAGGGCCAACAGATACGCAGTATTTT. Its protein product is CASSLGPTDTQYF. The chain is built from TRBV7-2 and TRBJ2-3; D gene uncertain. This CDR3 spans 13 amino acids. Per germline, CDR1 SGHTA and CDR2 FQGNSA. V lost 1 base to trimming and J lost 3 bases, with 5 bases between them.

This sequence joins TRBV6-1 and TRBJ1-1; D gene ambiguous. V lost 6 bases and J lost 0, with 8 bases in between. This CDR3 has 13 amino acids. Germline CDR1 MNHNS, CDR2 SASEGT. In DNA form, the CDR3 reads TGTGCCAGCAGAAGACTGATGAACACTGAAGCTTTCTTT. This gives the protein CASRRLMNTEAFF.

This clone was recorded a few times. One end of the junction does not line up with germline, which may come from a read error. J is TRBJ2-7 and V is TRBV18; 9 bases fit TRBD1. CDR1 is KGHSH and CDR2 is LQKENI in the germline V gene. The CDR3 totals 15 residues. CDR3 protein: CASSPQQDRGVFGDF. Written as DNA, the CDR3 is TGTGCCAGCTCACCACAGCAGGACAGGGGTGTATTCGGGGACTTC. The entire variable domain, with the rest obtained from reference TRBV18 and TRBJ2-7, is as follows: NAGVMQNPRHLVRRRGQEARLRCSPMKGHSHVYWYRQLPEEGLKFMVYLQKENIIDESGMPKERFSAEFPKEGPSILRIQQVVRGDSAAYFCASSPQQDRGVFGDFGPGTRLTVT.

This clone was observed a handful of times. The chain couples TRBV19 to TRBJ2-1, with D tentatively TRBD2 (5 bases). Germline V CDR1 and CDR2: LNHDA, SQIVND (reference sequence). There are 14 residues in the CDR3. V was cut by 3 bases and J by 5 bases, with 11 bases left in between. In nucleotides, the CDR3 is TGTGCCAGTAGTATGGGAGAACCCGACAATGAGCAGTTCTTC. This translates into CASSMGEPDNEQFF.

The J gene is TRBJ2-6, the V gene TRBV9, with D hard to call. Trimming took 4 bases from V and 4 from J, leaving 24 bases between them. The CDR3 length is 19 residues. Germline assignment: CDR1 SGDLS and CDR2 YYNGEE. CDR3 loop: CASSIRKAGASSGANVLTF. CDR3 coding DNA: TGTGCCAGCAGCATAAGGAAAGCAGGCGCATCCTCCGGGGCCAACGTCCTGACTTTC.

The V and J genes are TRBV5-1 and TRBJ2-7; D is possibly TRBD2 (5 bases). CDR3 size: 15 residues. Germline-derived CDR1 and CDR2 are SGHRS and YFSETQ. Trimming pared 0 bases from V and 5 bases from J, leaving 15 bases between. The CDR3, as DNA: TGCGCCAGCAGCTTGGGGGGAGCTAGTAGCGACGAGCAGTACTTC. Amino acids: CASSLGGASSDEQYF.

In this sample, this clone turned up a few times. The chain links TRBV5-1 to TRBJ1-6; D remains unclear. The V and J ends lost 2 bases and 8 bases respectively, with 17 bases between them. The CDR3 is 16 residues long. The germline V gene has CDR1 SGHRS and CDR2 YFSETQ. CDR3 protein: CASSFGSIARDSPLHF. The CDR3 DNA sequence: TGCGCCAGCAGCTTCGGATCTATCGCCCGGGATTCACCCCTCCACTTT.

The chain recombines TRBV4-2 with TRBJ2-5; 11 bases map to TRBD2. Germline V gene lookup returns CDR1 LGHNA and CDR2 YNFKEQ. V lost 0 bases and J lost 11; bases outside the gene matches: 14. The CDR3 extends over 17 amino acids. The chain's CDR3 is CASSQDSRLAGRREQYF. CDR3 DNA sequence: TGTGCCAGCAGCCAAGATTCCCGACTAGCGGGGCGTCGGGAGCAGTACTTC.

The CDR3 DNA sequence: TGTGCCACCAGCAGAGATATTAGCGGGAGAAATGAGCAGTTCTTC. Its translation is CATSRDISGRNEQFF. The chain has TRBV15 and TRBJ2-1; 9 bases are a match to TRBD2. Trimming cost V 0 bases and J 7 bases; bases outside gene matches: 4. This CDR3 region has 15 residues. Germline assignment: CDR1 LNHNV and CDR2 YYDKDF (reference sequence).

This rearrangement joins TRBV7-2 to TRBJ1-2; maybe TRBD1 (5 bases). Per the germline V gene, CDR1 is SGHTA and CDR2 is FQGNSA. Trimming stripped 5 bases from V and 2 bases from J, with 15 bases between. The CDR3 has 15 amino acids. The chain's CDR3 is CASSRRPGYNYGYTF. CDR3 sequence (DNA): TGTGCCAGCAGCCGAAGGCCAGGGTACAACTATGGCTACACCTTC. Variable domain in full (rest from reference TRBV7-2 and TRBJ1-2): GAGVSQSPSNKVTEKGKDVELRCDPISGHTALYWYRQSLGQGLEFLIYFQGNSAPDKSGLPSDRFSAERTGGSVSTLTIQRTQQEDSAVYLCASSRRPGYNYGYTFGSGTRLTVV.

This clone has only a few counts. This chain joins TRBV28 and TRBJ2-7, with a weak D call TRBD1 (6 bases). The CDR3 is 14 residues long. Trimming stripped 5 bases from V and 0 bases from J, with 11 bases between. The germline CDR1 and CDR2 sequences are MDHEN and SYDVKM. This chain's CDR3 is CASSVRTVSYEQYF. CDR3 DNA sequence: TGTGCCAGCAGTGTAAGGACAGTCTCCTACGAGCAGTACTTC.